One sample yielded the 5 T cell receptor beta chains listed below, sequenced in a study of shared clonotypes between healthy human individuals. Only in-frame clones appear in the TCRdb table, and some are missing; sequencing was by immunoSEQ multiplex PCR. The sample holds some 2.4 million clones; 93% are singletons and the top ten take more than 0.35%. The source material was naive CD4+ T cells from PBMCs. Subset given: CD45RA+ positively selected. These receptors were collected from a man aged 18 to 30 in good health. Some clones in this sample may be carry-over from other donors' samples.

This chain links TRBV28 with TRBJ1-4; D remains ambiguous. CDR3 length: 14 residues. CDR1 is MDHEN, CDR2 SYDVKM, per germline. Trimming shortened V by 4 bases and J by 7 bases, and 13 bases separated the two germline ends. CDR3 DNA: TGTGCCAGCAGTTCTGTTCAACGGTTTGAAAAACTGTTTTTT. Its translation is CASSSVQRFEKLFF.

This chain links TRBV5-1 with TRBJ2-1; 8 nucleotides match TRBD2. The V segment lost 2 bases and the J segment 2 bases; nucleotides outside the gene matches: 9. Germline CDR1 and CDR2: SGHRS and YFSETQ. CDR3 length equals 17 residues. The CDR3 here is CASSFMRGAGAYNEQFF. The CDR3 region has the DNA TGCGCCAGCAGCTTTATGCGGGGAGCGGGGGCCTACAATGAGCAGTTCTTC.

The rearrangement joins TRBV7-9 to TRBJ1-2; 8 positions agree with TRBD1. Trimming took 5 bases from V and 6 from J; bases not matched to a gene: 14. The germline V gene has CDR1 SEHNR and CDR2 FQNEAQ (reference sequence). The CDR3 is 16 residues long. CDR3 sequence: CASSPGGAGGEHGYTF. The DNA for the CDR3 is TGTGCCAGCAGCCCAGGGGGGGCAGGGGGCGAGCATGGCTACACCTTC.

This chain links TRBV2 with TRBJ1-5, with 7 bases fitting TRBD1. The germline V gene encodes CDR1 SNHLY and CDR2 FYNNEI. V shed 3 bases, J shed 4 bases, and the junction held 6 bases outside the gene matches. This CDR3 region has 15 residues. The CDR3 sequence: CASSDDRASNQPQHF. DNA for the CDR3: TGTGCCAGCAGTGACGACAGGGCGTCGAATCAGCCCCAGCATTTT.

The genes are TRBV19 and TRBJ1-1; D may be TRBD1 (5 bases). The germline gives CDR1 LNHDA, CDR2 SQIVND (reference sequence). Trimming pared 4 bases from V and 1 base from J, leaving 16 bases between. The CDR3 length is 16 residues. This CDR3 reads CASSTLNRLQNTEAFF. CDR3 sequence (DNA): TGTGCCAGTAGTACCCTCAACAGGCTGCAGAACACTGAAGCTTTCTTT. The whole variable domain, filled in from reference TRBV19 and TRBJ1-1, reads DGGITQSPKYLFRKEGQNVTLSCEQNLNHDAMYWYRQDPGQGLRLIYYSQIVNDFQKGDIAEGYSVSREKKESFPLTVTSAQKNPTAFYLCASSTLNRLQNTEAFFGQGTRLTVV.